This is a list of T cell receptor beta chains from one sample in a study of shared T cell receptors in the human thymus. This table comes from immunoSEQ multiplex PCR, and its TCRdb copy is limited to in-frame clones, with some not included. Counted here are roughly 660,000 clones, 88% occurring once; the ten biggest clones make up 0.0095% to 0.013%. Another study also made use of these data, one on human thymus T cells.

Input material: thymocytes. The origin of the receptors is a boy younger than two with a congenital heart defect. CDR3s include the opening cysteine and the closing phenylalanine or tryptophan. The D gene is left open where the match is weak. Clone size appears in some rows only: once, few, many, or a class for an expanded clone.

j_call: TRBJ2-7
v_call: TRBV27
clone_size: NA
d_call: NA
cdr3_nt: TGTGCCAGCAGCTACAGAGGGGGCGCGATTTGGGGGGACGAGCAGTACTTC
cdr3_aa: CASSYRGGAIWGDEQYF

j_call: TRBJ2-7
v_call: TRBV28
clone_size: few
d_call: NA
cdr3_nt: TGTGCCAGCAGTGGCAGGGATAGGTACGAGCAGTACTTC
cdr3_aa: CASSGRDRYEQYF

j_call: TRBJ1-5
v_call: TRBV19
clone_size: NA
d_call: TRBD1
cdr3_nt: TGTGCCAGTAGTGCCCGGACAGGCAGCAGCAATCAGCCCCAGCATTTT
cdr3_aa: CASSARTGSSNQPQHF

j_call: TRBJ1-5
v_call: TRBV5-1
clone_size: NA
d_call: TRBD1
cdr3_nt: TGCGCCAGCAGCTCCCTCCGGGGACAGCAACAGCCCCAGCATTTT
cdr3_aa: CASSSLRGQQQPQHF

j_call: TRBJ2-3
v_call: TRBV4-1
clone_size: few
d_call: TRBD2
cdr3_nt: TGCGCCAGCAGCCAAGATGAAGGTCGGAGGAGACCTAGCGGAGCTAGCACAGATACGCAGTATTTT
cdr3_aa: CASSQDEGRRRPSGASTDTQYF

j_call: TRBJ2-7
v_call: TRBV7-6
clone_size: NA
d_call: NA
cdr3_nt: TGTGCCAGCAGCTTAGGGGGGCTTTGGCTCTACGAGCAGTACTTC
cdr3_aa: CASSLGGLWLYEQYF

j_call: TRBJ2-5
v_call: TRBV7-8
clone_size: NA
d_call: NA
cdr3_nt: TGTGCCAGCAGCTCCTCAGCGGAGCGGAGCGGGGAGACCCAGTACTTC
cdr3_aa: CASSSSAERSGETQYF

j_call: TRBJ2-3
v_call: TRBV28
clone_size: once
d_call: NA
cdr3_nt: TGTGCCCCCCGGGATACGCAGTATTTT
cdr3_aa: CAPRDTQYF

j_call: TRBJ2-2
v_call: TRBV6-5
clone_size: NA
d_call: TRBD1
cdr3_nt: TGTGCCAGCAGTTACCGGACAGGCCGGAACACCGGGGAGCTGTTTTTT
cdr3_aa: CASSYRTGRNTGELFF

j_call: TRBJ2-1
v_call: TRBV7-9
clone_size: NA
d_call: TRBD2
cdr3_nt: TGTGCCAGCAGCACCCCGAGCCGGGAGGCCGGGGGTAATGAGCAGTTCTTC
cdr3_aa: CASSTPSREAGGNEQFF

j_call: TRBJ1-2
v_call: TRBV12-5
clone_size: NA
d_call: TRBD1
cdr3_nt: TGTGCTAGTGAGATCACCCGTCAATTAGGGGGCGGCTATGGCTACACCTTC
cdr3_aa: CASEITRQLGGGYGYTF

j_call: TRBJ2-1
v_call: TRBV6-1
clone_size: NA
d_call: TRBD2
cdr3_nt: TGTGCCAGCAGGAGCGGGACGGAAGGATACAATGAGCAGTTCTTC
cdr3_aa: CASRSGTEGYNEQFF

j_call: TRBJ1-3
v_call: TRBV10-1
clone_size: few
d_call: NA
cdr3_nt: TGCGCCAGCAGTGATGACAGATCGGGAAACACCATATATTTT
cdr3_aa: CASSDDRSGNTIYF

j_call: TRBJ2-5
v_call: TRBV10-1
clone_size: NA
d_call: TRBD1
cdr3_nt: TGCGCCAGCAGTGAGCGTTGGACAGGGGGCCTCCAAGAGACCCAGTACTTC
cdr3_aa: CASSERWTGGLQETQYF

j_call: TRBJ2-7
v_call: TRBV4-2
clone_size: NA
d_call: TRBD2
cdr3_nt: TGTGCCAGCAGCCACGCTGCCGGGCTAGCGGCCTACGAGCAGTACTTC
cdr3_aa: CASSHAAGLAAYEQYF

j_call: TRBJ2-1
v_call: TRBV27
clone_size: once
d_call: TRBD2
cdr3_nt: TGTGCCAGCAGTCCACTGACTAGCGGGAGACTCCACCCCTACAATGAGCAGTTCTTC
cdr3_aa: CASSPLTSGRLHPYNEQFF

j_call: TRBJ2-1
v_call: TRBV19
clone_size: NA
d_call: NA
cdr3_nt: TGTGCCAGTAGTATAAAGTTCGCCTATCCCTACAATGAGCAGTTCTTC
cdr3_aa: CASSIKFAYPYNEQFF

j_call: TRBJ2-1
v_call: TRBV6-5
clone_size: NA
d_call: NA
cdr3_nt: TGTGCCAGCAGTCGCCGGGGGTTCTCCTGGGAGCAGTTCTTC
cdr3_aa: CASSRRGFSWEQFF

j_call: TRBJ1-5
v_call: TRBV28
clone_size: few
d_call: TRBD1
cdr3_nt: TGTGCCAGCAGCCCTAAGGGGGACAGGAGGTTTCCCGCTGGCAATCAGCCCCAGCATTTT
cdr3_aa: CASSPKGDRRFPAGNQPQHF

j_call: TRBJ2-1
v_call: TRBV6-4
clone_size: NA
d_call: NA
cdr3_nt: TGTGCCAGCAGTGACGAGAACTCACAGCAGTTCTTC
cdr3_aa: CASSDENSQQFF

j_call: TRBJ2-3
v_call: TRBV5-6
clone_size: NA
d_call: NA
cdr3_nt: TGTGCCAGCAGCTCCGGGACAGGGTTAGCGGGAGGTTCAGATACGCAGTATTTT
cdr3_aa: CASSSGTGLAGGSDTQYF

j_call: TRBJ1-5
v_call: TRBV25-1
clone_size: once
d_call: NA
cdr3_nt: TGTGCCAGCAGTGAATCAGGCAGGGAACCTTATAGCAATCAGCCCCAGCATTTT
cdr3_aa: CASSESGREPYSNQPQHF

j_call: TRBJ2-6
v_call: TRBV28
clone_size: NA
d_call: TRBD1
cdr3_nt: TGTGCCAGCAGTTTCCGGGACAGGGGGGACTCTGGGGCCAACGTCCTGACTTTC
cdr3_aa: CASSFRDRGDSGANVLTF

j_call: TRBJ2-7
v_call: TRBV4-2
clone_size: NA
d_call: TRBD2
cdr3_nt: TGTGCCAGCAGCCAAGATCAACGGGAGGGAAGGTACGAGCAGTACTTC
cdr3_aa: CASSQDQREGRYEQYF

j_call: TRBJ2-4
v_call: TRBV5-6
clone_size: NA
d_call: NA
cdr3_nt: TGTGCCAGCAGCTTGGCCAGGAAAGCCAAAAACATTCAGTACTTC
cdr3_aa: CASSLARKAKNIQYF

j_call: TRBJ2-3
v_call: TRBV30
clone_size: NA
d_call: NA
cdr3_nt: TGTGCCTGGAGTACGGTGTCTAGCTCTAGCACAGATACGCAGTATTTT
cdr3_aa: CAWSTVSSSSTDTQYF

j_call: TRBJ2-7
v_call: TRBV11-1
clone_size: NA
d_call: TRBD1
cdr3_nt: TGTGCCAGCAGCTTTGAGGAAGGACAGGGACGGGAGCAGTACTTC
cdr3_aa: CASSFEEGQGREQYF

j_call: TRBJ1-2
v_call: TRBV7-9
clone_size: NA
d_call: TRBD1
cdr3_nt: TGTGCCAGCCAACTAGTCCCGGGACAGGGGATTAATGGCTACACCTTC
cdr3_aa: CASQLVPGQGINGYTF

j_call: TRBJ1-4
v_call: TRBV28
clone_size: NA
d_call: TRBD1
cdr3_nt: TGTGCCAGCAGTAGACAGGGGGCCGTAGAAAAACTGTTTTTT
cdr3_aa: CASSRQGAVEKLFF

j_call: TRBJ2-5
v_call: TRBV10-3
clone_size: once
d_call: TRBD1
cdr3_nt: TGTGCCATCAGTGTTAGGGGGCTACAGACCCAAGAGACCCAGTACTTC
cdr3_aa: CAISVRGLQTQETQYF

j_call: TRBJ2-5
v_call: TRBV5-8
clone_size: few
d_call: TRBD1
cdr3_nt: TGTGCCAGCAGCTTCGTGACAGGGGAGACCCAGTACTTC
cdr3_aa: CASSFVTGETQYF

j_call: TRBJ2-7
v_call: TRBV6-1
clone_size: NA
d_call: TRBD2
cdr3_nt: TGTGCCAGCAGTGAGCCCTCCGGGACTAGCCCCCGCCTAGACTCCTACGAGCAGTACTTC
cdr3_aa: CASSEPSGTSPRLDSYEQYF

j_call: TRBJ2-2
v_call: TRBV19
clone_size: once
d_call: NA
cdr3_nt: TGTGCCAGTATGGCCCCGTCCAGCACCGGGGAGCTGTTTTTT
cdr3_aa: CASMAPSSTGELFF

j_call: TRBJ2-7
v_call: TRBV6-5
clone_size: NA
d_call: TRBD2
cdr3_nt: TGTGCCAGCAGCGTCGGACTAGCGGAAACCTACGAGCAGTACTTC
cdr3_aa: CASSVGLAETYEQYF

j_call: TRBJ2-6
v_call: TRBV7-8
clone_size: NA
d_call: NA
cdr3_nt: TGTGCCAGCAGCATTCTCACGTTTGAGTCTGGGGCCAACGTCCTGACTTTC
cdr3_aa: CASSILTFESGANVLTF

j_call: TRBJ2-1
v_call: TRBV27
clone_size: NA
d_call: TRBD2
cdr3_nt: TGTGCCAGCAGTTCCCAGACTAGCGGGAGAATCTATGAGCAGTTCTTC
cdr3_aa: CASSSQTSGRIYEQFF

j_call: TRBJ2-5
v_call: TRBV4-3
clone_size: NA
d_call: NA
cdr3_nt: TGCGCCAGCAGCCAAGTAACAGGGAAGACCCAGTACTTC
cdr3_aa: CASSQVTGKTQYF

j_call: TRBJ1-6
v_call: TRBV30
clone_size: few
d_call: NA
cdr3_nt: TGTGCCTGGACCTCGGGGGGAGAGAATTCACCCCTCCACTTT
cdr3_aa: CAWTSGGENSPLHF

j_call: TRBJ2-7
v_call: TRBV28
clone_size: NA
d_call: NA
cdr3_nt: TGTGCCAGCAGAGGGGGGGCTAGCGGAGGGTACGAGCAGTACTTC
cdr3_aa: CASRGGASGGYEQYF

j_call: TRBJ2-1
v_call: TRBV25-1
clone_size: NA
d_call: TRBD2
cdr3_nt: TGTGCCAGCAGTGAATGGGGTAGCGGGAGGACCTCCTACAATGAGCAGTTCTTC
cdr3_aa: CASSEWGSGRTSYNEQFF

j_call: TRBJ2-1
v_call: TRBV11-2
clone_size: NA
d_call: TRBD2
cdr3_nt: TGTGCCAGCAGCCCCGGACTAGTCAAGCAGTTCTTC
cdr3_aa: CASSPGLVKQFF

j_call: TRBJ2-2
v_call: TRBV30
clone_size: NA
d_call: TRBD2
cdr3_nt: TGTGCCTGGAGTGTCCTAGCGGGAGAGGGCACCGGGGAGCTGTTTTTT
cdr3_aa: CAWSVLAGEGTGELFF

j_call: TRBJ1-2
v_call: TRBV7-2
clone_size: NA
d_call: TRBD1
cdr3_nt: TGTGCCAGCAGCCCCCCAGGACAGGGGAATGGCTACACCTTC
cdr3_aa: CASSPPGQGNGYTF

j_call: TRBJ2-7
v_call: TRBV6-1
clone_size: NA
d_call: TRBD2
cdr3_nt: TGTGCCAGCAGTGAAGGTGTTTGGCGGGAGAACTACGAGCAGTACTTC
cdr3_aa: CASSEGVWRENYEQYF

j_call: TRBJ2-1
v_call: TRBV28
clone_size: NA
d_call: TRBD2
cdr3_nt: TGTGCCAGCAGTTCGATAGCGGGAGGGCCTTCGGTTGATGAGCAGTTCTTC
cdr3_aa: CASSSIAGGPSVDEQFF

j_call: TRBJ2-7
v_call: TRBV5-6
clone_size: NA
d_call: TRBD2
cdr3_nt: TGTGCCAGCAGCTTGTCTGCTAGCGGGAACTCCTACGAGCAGTACTTC
cdr3_aa: CASSLSASGNSYEQYF

j_call: TRBJ2-5
v_call: TRBV7-3
clone_size: NA
d_call: NA
cdr3_nt: TGTGCCAGCAGCCCAAGAGGCAGGGCGGAGACCCAGTACTTC
cdr3_aa: CASSPRGRAETQYF

j_call: TRBJ2-7
v_call: TRBV4-3
clone_size: few
d_call: TRBD1
cdr3_nt: TGCGCCAGCAGTGAGACAGGGGAAGTCGACGAGCAGTACTTC
cdr3_aa: CASSETGEVDEQYF

j_call: TRBJ1-3
v_call: TRBV5-1
clone_size: NA
d_call: NA
cdr3_nt: TGCGCCAGCAGCTTGGACAGGGATAGAGACGGAAACACCATATATTTT
cdr3_aa: CASSLDRDRDGNTIYF

j_call: TRBJ2-1
v_call: TRBV25-1
clone_size: NA
d_call: NA
cdr3_nt: TGTGCCAGCAGTGAGGGGGCTAGATCCTCCAACGAGCAGTTCTTC
cdr3_aa: CASSEGARSSNEQFF

j_call: TRBJ2-7
v_call: TRBV18
clone_size: NA
d_call: TRBD1
cdr3_nt: TGTGCCAGCTCACCACGGGACAGGGCCGCCTACGAGCAGTACTTC
cdr3_aa: CASSPRDRAAYEQYF

j_call: TRBJ2-7
v_call: TRBV4-2
clone_size: NA
d_call: TRBD1
cdr3_nt: TGTGCCAGCAGCCAAGATCTGGGACAGGGGGCCTACGAGCAGTACTTC
cdr3_aa: CASSQDLGQGAYEQYF

j_call: TRBJ2-1
v_call: TRBV7-2
clone_size: NA
d_call: NA
cdr3_nt: TGTGCCAGCAGCCTAACCAGGACACTTTACAATGAGCAGTTCTTC
cdr3_aa: CASSLTRTLYNEQFF

j_call: TRBJ2-3
v_call: TRBV2
clone_size: NA
d_call: TRBD2
cdr3_nt: TGTGCGCAGCCCGGGACTAGCGGGAGAATGGTGACAGATACGCAGTATTTT
cdr3_aa: CAQPGTSGRMVTDTQYF